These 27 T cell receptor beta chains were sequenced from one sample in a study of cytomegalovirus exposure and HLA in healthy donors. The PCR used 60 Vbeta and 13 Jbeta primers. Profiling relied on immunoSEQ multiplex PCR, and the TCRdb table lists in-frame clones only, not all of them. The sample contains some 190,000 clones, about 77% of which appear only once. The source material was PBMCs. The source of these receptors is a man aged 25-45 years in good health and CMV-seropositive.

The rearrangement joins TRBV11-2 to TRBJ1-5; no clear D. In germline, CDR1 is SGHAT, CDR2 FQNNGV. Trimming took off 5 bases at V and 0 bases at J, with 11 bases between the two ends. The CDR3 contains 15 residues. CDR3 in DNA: TGTGCCAGCAGCCCAGAGGGAAATAGCAATCAGCCCCAGCATTTT. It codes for CASSPEGNSNQPQHF.

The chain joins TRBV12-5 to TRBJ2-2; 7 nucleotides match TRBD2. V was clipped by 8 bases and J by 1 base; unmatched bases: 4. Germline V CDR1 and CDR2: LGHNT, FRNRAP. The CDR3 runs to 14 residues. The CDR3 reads CASRPGGNTGELFF. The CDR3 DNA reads TGTGCTAGTCGGCCGGGGGGGAACACCGGGGAGCTGTTTTTT.

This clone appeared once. CDR3 sequence: CASRSDSPAYEQYF. The CDR3, as DNA: TGTGCCAGCAGATCGGACTCTCCTGCCTACGAGCAGTACTTC. V usage is TRBV28 and J usage is TRBJ2-7; D might be TRBD2 (5 bases). The V and J ends lost 6 bases and 2 bases respectively, with 14 bases between them. Per germline, CDR1 MDHEN and CDR2 SYDVKM. The CDR3 totals 14 residues.

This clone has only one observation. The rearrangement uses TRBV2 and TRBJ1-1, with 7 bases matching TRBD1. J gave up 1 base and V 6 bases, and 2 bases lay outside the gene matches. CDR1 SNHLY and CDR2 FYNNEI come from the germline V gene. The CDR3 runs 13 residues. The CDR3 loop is CASRGQRNTEAFF. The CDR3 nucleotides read TGTGCCAGCAGGGGACAGAGGAACACTGAAGCTTTCTTT.

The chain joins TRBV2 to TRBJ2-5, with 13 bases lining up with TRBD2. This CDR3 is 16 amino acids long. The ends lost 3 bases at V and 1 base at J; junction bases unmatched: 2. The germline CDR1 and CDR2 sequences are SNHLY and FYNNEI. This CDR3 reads CASSDGLAGAQETQYF. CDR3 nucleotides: TGTGCCAGCAGTGATGGACTAGCGGGGGCCCAAGAGACCCAGTACTTC.

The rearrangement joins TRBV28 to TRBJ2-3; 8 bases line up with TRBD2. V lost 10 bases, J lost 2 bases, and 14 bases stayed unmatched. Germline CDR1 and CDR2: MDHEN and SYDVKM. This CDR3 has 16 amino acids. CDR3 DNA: TGTGCCACCATTCGACTGACTAGCGTATACACAGATACGCAGTATTTT. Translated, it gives CATIRLTSVYTDTQYF.

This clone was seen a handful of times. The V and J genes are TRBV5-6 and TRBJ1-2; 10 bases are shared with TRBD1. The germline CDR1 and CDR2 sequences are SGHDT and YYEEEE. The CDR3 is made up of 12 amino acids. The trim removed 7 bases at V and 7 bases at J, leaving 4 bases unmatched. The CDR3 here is CASVGQGFGYTF. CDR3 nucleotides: TGTGCCAGCGTGGGACAGGGGTTTGGCTACACCTTC. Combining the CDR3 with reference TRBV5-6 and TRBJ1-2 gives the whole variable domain DAGVTQSPTHLIKTRGQQVTLRCSPKSGHDTVSWYQQALGQGPQFIFQYYEEEERQRGNFPDRFSGHQFPNYSSELNVNALLLGDSALYLCASVGQGFGYTFGSGTRLTVV.

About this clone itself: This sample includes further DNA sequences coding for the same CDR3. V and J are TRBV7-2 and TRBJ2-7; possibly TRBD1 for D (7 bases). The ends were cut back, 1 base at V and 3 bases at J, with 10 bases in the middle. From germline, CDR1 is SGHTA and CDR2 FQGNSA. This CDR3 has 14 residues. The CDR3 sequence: CASSLGQGGYEQYF. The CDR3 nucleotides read TGTGCCAGCAGCTTAGGGCAGGGGGGCTACGAGCAGTACTTC.

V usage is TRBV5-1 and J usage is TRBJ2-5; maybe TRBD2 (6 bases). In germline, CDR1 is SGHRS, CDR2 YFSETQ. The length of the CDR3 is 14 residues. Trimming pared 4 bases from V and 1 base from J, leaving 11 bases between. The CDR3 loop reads CASSPGALQETQYF. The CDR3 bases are TGCGCCAGCAGCCCGGGAGCACTCCAAGAGACCCAGTACTTC. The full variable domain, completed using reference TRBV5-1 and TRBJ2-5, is KAGVTQTPRYLIKTRGQQVTLSCSPISGHRSVSWYQQTPGQGLQFLFEYFSETQRNKGNFPGRFSGRQFSNSRSEMNVSTLELGDSALYLCASSPGALQETQYFGPGTRLLVL.

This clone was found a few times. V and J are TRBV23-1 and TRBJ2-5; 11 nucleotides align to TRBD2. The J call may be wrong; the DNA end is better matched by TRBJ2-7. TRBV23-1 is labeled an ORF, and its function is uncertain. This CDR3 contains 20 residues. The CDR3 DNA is TGCGCCAGCAGTCAATCAAGGAGACAGAAGCGACTAGCGGGACTCTACGAGCAGTACTTC. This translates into CASSQSRRQKRLAGLYEQYF.

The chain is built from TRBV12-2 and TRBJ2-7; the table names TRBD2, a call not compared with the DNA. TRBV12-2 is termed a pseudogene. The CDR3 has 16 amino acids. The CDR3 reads CASRWPERDSPYEQYF. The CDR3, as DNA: TGTGCAAGTCGCTGGCCCGAACGGGACTCGCCCTACGAGCAGTACTTC.

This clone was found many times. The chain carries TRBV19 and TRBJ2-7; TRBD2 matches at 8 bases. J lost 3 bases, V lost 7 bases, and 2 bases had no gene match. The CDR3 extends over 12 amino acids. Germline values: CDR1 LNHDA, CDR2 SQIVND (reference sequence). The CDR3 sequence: CASNGGDYEQYF. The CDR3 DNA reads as TGTGCCAGTAACGGGGGGGACTACGAGCAGTACTTC.

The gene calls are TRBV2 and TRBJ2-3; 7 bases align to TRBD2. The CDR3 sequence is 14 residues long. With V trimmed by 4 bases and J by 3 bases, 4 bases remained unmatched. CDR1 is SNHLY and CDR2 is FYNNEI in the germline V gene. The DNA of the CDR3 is TGTGCCAGCAGTGCGGTGGGGGGGACAGATACGCAGTATTTT. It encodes CASSAVGGTDTQYF.

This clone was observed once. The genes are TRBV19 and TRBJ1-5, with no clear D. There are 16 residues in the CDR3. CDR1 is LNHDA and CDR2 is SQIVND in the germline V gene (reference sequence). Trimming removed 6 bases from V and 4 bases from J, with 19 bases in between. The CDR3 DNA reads TGTGCCAGTAGAGACGATCCGAGCGGGAATAATCAGCCCCAGCATTTT. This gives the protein CASRDDPSGNNQPQHF.

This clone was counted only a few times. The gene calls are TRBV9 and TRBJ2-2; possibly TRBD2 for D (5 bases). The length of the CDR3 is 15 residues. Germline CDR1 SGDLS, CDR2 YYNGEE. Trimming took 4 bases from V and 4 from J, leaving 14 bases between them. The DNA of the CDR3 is TGTGCCAGCAGCCTCCGGGGAACGAGCACCGGGGAGCTGTTTTTT. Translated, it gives CASSLRGTSTGELFF.

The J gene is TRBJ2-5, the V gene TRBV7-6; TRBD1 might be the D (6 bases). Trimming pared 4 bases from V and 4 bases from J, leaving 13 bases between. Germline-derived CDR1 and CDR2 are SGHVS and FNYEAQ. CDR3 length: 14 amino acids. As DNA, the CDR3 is TGTGCCAGCAGCTCGGAAGGGGGAAGAGAGACCCAGTACTTC. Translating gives CASSSEGGRETQYF.

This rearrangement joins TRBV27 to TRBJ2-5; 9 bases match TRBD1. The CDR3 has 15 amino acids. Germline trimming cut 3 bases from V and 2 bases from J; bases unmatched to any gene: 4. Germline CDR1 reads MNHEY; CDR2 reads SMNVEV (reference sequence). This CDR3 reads CASSFRDRAQETQYF. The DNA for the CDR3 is TGTGCCAGCAGTTTCCGGGACAGGGCTCAAGAGACCCAGTACTTC.

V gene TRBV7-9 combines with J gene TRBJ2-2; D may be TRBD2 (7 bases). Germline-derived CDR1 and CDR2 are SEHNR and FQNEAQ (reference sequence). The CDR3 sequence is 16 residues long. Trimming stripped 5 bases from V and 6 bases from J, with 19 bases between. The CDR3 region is CASSTLPGEGAGELFF. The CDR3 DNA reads TGTGCCAGCAGCACCCTCCCGGGGGAGGGGGCCGGGGAGCTGTTTTTT.

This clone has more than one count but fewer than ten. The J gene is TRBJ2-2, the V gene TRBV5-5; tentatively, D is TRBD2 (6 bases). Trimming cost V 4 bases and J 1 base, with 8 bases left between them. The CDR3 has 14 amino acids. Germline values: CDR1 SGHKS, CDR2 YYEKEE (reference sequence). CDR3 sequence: CASSRAGNTGELFF. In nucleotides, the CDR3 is TGTGCCAGCAGCAGAGCGGGGAACACCGGGGAGCTGTTTTTT.

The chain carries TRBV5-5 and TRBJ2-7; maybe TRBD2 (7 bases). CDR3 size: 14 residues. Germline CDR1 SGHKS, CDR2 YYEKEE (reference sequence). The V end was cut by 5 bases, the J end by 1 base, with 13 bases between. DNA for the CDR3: TGTGCCAGCAGTTACGGGGGGCCATCCTACGAGCAGTACTTC. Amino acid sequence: CASSYGGPSYEQYF.

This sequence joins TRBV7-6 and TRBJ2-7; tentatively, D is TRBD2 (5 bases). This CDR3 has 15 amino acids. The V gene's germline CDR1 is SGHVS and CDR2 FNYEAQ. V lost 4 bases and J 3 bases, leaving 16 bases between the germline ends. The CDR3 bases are TGTGCCAGCAGCTCCGGCGGAGGACGGAACTACGAGCAGTACTTC. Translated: CASSSGGGRNYEQYF.

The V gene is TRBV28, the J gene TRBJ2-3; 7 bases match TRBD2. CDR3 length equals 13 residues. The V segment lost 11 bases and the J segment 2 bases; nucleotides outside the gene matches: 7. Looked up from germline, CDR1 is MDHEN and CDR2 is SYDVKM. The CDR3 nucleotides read TGTGCCTGGCGGCGGGGGTCCACAGATACGCAGTATTTT. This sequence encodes CAWRRGSTDTQYF.

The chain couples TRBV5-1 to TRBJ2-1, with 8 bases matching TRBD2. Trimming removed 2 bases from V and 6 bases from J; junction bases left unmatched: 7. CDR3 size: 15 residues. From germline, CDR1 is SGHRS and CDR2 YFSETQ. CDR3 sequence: CASSFTGTRGNEQFF. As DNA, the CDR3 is TGCGCCAGCAGCTTTACCGGGACTAGAGGCAATGAGCAGTTCTTC.

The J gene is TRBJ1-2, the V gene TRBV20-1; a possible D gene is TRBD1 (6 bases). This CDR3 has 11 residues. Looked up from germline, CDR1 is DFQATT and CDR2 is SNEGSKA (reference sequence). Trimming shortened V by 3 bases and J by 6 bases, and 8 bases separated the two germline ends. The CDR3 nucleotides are TGCAGTGCTAGTTCAGGGGATGGCTACACCTTC. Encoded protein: CSASSGDGYTF.

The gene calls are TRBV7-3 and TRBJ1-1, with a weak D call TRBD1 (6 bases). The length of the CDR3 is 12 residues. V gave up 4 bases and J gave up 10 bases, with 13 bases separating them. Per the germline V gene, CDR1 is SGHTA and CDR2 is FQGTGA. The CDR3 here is CASSSGGGGAFF. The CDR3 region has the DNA TGTGCCAGCAGCTCCGGGGGCGGGGGAGCTTTCTTT.

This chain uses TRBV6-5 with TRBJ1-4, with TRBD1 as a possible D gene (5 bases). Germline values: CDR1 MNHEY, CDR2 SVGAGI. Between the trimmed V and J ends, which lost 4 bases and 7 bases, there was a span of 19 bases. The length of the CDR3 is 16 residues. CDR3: CASSSSRGVWGEKLFF. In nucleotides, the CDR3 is TGTGCCAGCAGTTCCAGCCGGGGGGTTTGGGGTGAAAAACTGTTTTTT.

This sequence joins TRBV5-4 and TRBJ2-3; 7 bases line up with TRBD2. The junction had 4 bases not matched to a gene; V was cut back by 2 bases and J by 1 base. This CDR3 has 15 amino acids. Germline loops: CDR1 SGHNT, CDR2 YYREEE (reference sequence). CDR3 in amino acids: CASSLSGGGTDTQYF. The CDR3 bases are TGTGCCAGCAGCTTAAGTGGGGGGGGCACAGATACGCAGTATTTT. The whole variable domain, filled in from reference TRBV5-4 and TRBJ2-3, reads ETGVTQSPTHLIKTRGQQVTLRCSSQSGHNTVSWYQQALGQGPQFIFQYYREEENGRGNFPPRFSGLQFPNYSSELNVNALELDDSALYLCASSLSGGGTDTQYFGPGTRLTVL.